The 13 T cell receptor beta chains presented below share a single source sample, sequenced in a study of human T cells and chemical hapten exposure. TCRdb re-called the RACE reads with MiXCR, one entry per CDR3 protein. The table records roughly 110,000 distinct CDR3 sequences, 9% to 15% of them present only once. Sample time point: pre-sensitization, week 0. As for treatment: therapeutic diphenylcyclopropenone sensitization with weekly scalp DPC. This sample comprised whole blood, obtained in connection with sensitization to the hapten diphenylcyclopropenone (DPC). The receptor source for this set is a woman between 50 and 59 years old with alopecia areata. Some clones in this sample may be carry-over from other donors' samples.

The table lists this clonotype with a few counts. The chain combines TRBV12-3 or TRBV12-4 with TRBJ2-1, with unresolved D. This CDR3 is built from 12 residues. V shed 2 bases and J shed 8 bases, with 7 bases lying between them. CDR3 DNA sequence: TGTGCCAGCAGTTTATATGTCTATGAGCAGTTCTTC. It yields the protein CASSLYVYEQFF.

This clonotype was observed a handful of times. The chain joins TRBV2 to TRBJ2-2; 11 positions agree with TRBD2. The V and J ends lost 5 bases and 1 base, in that order; junction bases with no gene match: 3. Germline V gene sequence: CDR1 SNHLY, CDR2 FYNNEI. This CDR3 contains 16 residues. CDR3: CASSYLAGGNTGELFF. The CDR3 DNA is TGTGCCAGCAGTTATCTAGCGGGAGGGAACACCGGGGAGCTGTTTTTT.

This clonotype has ten or more counts. V and J are TRBV10-3 and TRBJ2-1; D may be TRBD1 or TRBD2 (5 bases each). Germline-derived CDR1 and CDR2 are ENHRY and SYGVKD. This CDR3 region has 13 residues. Between the trimmed V and J ends, which lost 10 bases and 7 bases, there was a span of 17 bases. The CDR3 region has the DNA TGTGCCACCGAGCGTCCTGGGGGAAATGAGCAGTTCTTC. Protein: CATERPGGNEQFF.

The chain is built from TRBV28 and TRBJ1-6, with a weak D call TRBD1 (6 bases). V shed 6 bases and J shed 9 bases, with 21 bases lying between them. Per germline, CDR1 MDHEN and CDR2 SYDVKM. The CDR3 consists of 16 residues. For the CDR3, the DNA is TGTGCCAGCAGCTATATAACAGGGATTTCAAGTTCACCCCTCCACTTT. Protein product: CASSYITGISSSPLHF.

This clonotype was seen only a few times. The J gene is TRBJ2-7, the V gene TRBV5-1, with TRBD1 matching 7 bases. V gave up 5 bases and J gave up 2 bases; unmatched junction bases: 19. This CDR3 has 18 amino acids. CDR1 and CDR2 from the germline V gene are SGHRS and YFSETQ. The CDR3 spells CASSSPRVGGQSAYEQYF. CDR3 nucleotides: TGCGCCAGCAGTTCCCCGCGAGTAGGGGGACAGTCTGCCTACGAGCAGTACTTC.

The chain is built from TRBV12-3 or TRBV12-4 and TRBJ2-7, with D perhaps matching TRBD1 (6 bases). Trimming shortened V by 6 bases and J by 6 bases, and 15 bases separated the two germline ends. CDR3 length: 13 residues. The CDR3: CASRHRDRSEQYF. The CDR3 DNA is TGTGCCAGCAGACACAGGGATCGGAGCGAGCAGTACTTC.

In this sample, this clonotype turned up a few times. The chain carries TRBV12-3 or TRBV12-4 and TRBJ1-5, with 11 bases lining up with TRBD1. V was clipped by 7 bases and J by 7 bases; unmatched bases: 9. The CDR3 runs 15 residues. CDR3 sequence (DNA): TGTGCCAGCACCCCCGGACAGGGGGCAAGCCAGCCCCAGCATTTT. Its translation is CASTPGQGASQPQHF.

This clonotype appeared once. This chain uses TRBV12-3 or TRBV12-4 with TRBJ2-1; no clear D gene. This CDR3 spans 16 amino acids. V was shortened by 6 bases and J by 5 bases, with 20 bases between the two germline ends. CDR3 loop: CASSPRRTRRNNEQFF. DNA of the CDR3: TGTGCCAGCAGCCCGCGACGGACGAGAAGAAACAATGAGCAGTTCTTC.

This clonotype was seen once. A read error may be the cause here, since a much bigger clone is one base away. The J gene is TRBJ1-5, the V gene TRBV7-9, with 7 positions matching TRBD1. V lost 1 base to trimming and J lost 3 bases; unmatched junction nucleotides: 12. The CDR3 has 18 amino acids. CDR1 and CDR2 from the germline V gene are SEHNR and FQNEAQ (reference sequence). CDR3 sequence: CASSLVWDSGAINQPQHF. The CDR3 DNA sequence: TGTGCCAGCAGCTTAGTTTGGGACAGCGGAGCTATCAATCAGCCCCAGCATTTT.

The chain combines TRBV29-1 with TRBJ2-1; tentatively, D is TRBD2 (6 bases). Trimming stripped 0 bases from V and 0 bases from J, with 12 bases between. The V gene's germline CDR1 is SQVTM and CDR2 ANQGSEA. This CDR3 spans 16 amino acids. CDR3 coding DNA: TGCAGCGTTGAAGATGGAGGGGTGAGCTCCTACAATGAGCAGTTCTTC. Protein sequence: CSVEDGGVSSYNEQFF.

This clonotype was seen only a few times. The V call is TRBV6-6, the J call TRBJ2-7; 14 positions match TRBD2. The CDR3 spans 17 residues. In germline, CDR1 is MNHNY, CDR2 SVGAGI (reference sequence). J gave up 2 bases and V 4 bases, and 7 bases lay outside the gene matches. The CDR3 region has the DNA TGTGCCAGCAGTTCCTCGGGACTAGCGGGAGTTCCCTACGAGCAGTACTTC. Protein: CASSSSGLAGVPYEQYF.

This clonotype was seen ten or more times. The rearrangement links TRBV7-6 to TRBJ1-1; no reliable D call. Trimming stripped 7 bases from V and 2 bases from J, with 11 bases between. This CDR3 is 13 amino acids long. Germline V lookup: CDR1 SGHVS, CDR2 FNYEAQ. The CDR3 is CASTNQVNTEAFF. The DNA of the CDR3 is TGTGCCAGCACCAATCAGGTTAACACTGAAGCTTTCTTT.

The chain employs TRBV4-1 and TRBJ2-5; TRBD2 agrees at 8 bases. The ends lost 2 bases at V and 3 bases at J; junction bases unmatched: 2. Per the germline V gene, CDR1 is MGHRA and CDR2 is YSYEKL. The CDR3 is made up of 14 amino acids. The CDR3 DNA reads TGCGCCAGCAGCCAACCGCGGGGGGAAGAGACCCAGTACTTC. It specifies CASSQPRGEETQYF.